Shown below are 7 T cell receptor beta chains from a single sample sequenced in a study of CD8 T cells in Susac syndrome (dated by TCRdb to between 2019 and 2020). The receptor library was made with the immunoSEQ multiplex PCR assay. RNA was extracted with the RNeasy kit and roughly 0.5 to 1 ug was reverse transcribed using random hexamers. The raw public reads went through TCRdb reprocessing: fastp at Q25, MiXCR clone calling, in-frame beta chains kept. Rows are unified per CDR3 protein, each entry keeping the most common DNA and genes. The sample includes approximately 190,000 distinct CDR3 sequences, with about 93% observed a single time. Of the sample, 0.1% is held by the ten largest clones. The sample consisted of CD4+ T cells from PBMCs. The receptors were gathered from a human donor in good health.

This sequence joins TRBV20-1 and TRBJ1-1, with TRBD1 as a possible D gene (6 bases). CDR1 is DFQATT and CDR2 is SNEGSKA in the germline V gene (reference sequence). With 4 bases removed from V and 4 bases from J, the gap between germline ends came to 10 bases. The CDR3 covers 12 residues. This chain's CDR3 is CSAKQGTTEAFF. The CDR3 nucleotides are TGCAGTGCTAAACAGGGTACCACTGAAGCTTTCTTT.

The genes are TRBV4-2 and TRBJ2-5; 7 bases line up with TRBD2. Per the germline V gene, CDR1 is LGHNA and CDR2 is YNFKEQ. This CDR3 contains 15 residues. The J segment lost 5 bases and the V segment lost 0 bases, leaving 6 bases of the junction unmatched. CDR3 sequence: CASSQEDRGVETQYF. The CDR3 DNA follows: TGTGCCAGCAGCCAAGAGGACCGGGGGGTGGAGACCCAGTACTTC.

V gene TRBV29-1 combines with J gene TRBJ2-5, with D uncertain. This CDR3 region has 13 residues. V was shortened by 3 bases and J by 1 base, with 9 bases between the two germline ends. Germline V gene sequence: CDR1 SQVTM, CDR2 ANQGSEA. CDR3 sequence: CSVDNGAQETQYF. The CDR3 DNA reads TGCAGCGTTGATAATGGTGCCCAAGAGACCCAGTACTTC.

The chain combines TRBV7-9 with TRBJ1-5; maybe TRBD1 (5 bases). Germline CDR1 is SEHNR and CDR2 is FQNEAQ (reference sequence). The CDR3 sequence is 16 residues long. With 0 bases removed from V and 11 bases from J, the gap between germline ends came to 20 bases. The CDR3 nucleotides read TGTGCCAGCAGCTTAGCGGGGGGACCCTCCTTCCCAACCCAGCATTTT. The encoded protein is CASSLAGGPSFPTQHF.

This clonotype was counted a single time. The chain carries TRBV5-1 and TRBJ2-2, with TRBD2 identical over 7 bases. This CDR3 contains 16 residues. CDR1 SGHRS and CDR2 YFSETQ come from the germline V gene. V lost 0 bases, J lost 4 bases, and 6 bases stayed unmatched. The CDR3 DNA sequence: TGCGCCAGCAGCTTGGAAGCGGGGCTGCCCACCGGGGAGCTGTTTTTT. It is translated as CASSLEAGLPTGELFF. The complete variable domain, with remaining parts taken from reference TRBV5-1 and TRBJ2-2, reads KAGVTQTPRYLIKTRGQQVTLSCSPISGHRSVSWYQQTPGQGLQFLFEYFSETQRNKGNFPGRFSGRQFSNSRSEMNVSTLELGDSALYLCASSLEAGLPTGELFFGEGSRLTVL.

The rearrangement uses TRBV6-6 and TRBJ2-4; no firm D call. In germline, CDR1 is MNHNY, CDR2 SVGAGI (reference sequence). V was trimmed by 5 bases and J by 10 bases, leaving 9 bases between them. The CDR3 is 11 residues long. CDR3 loop: CASSNPGIQYF. The CDR3 DNA follows: TGTGCCAGCAGTAACCCAGGTATTCAGTACTTC.

The rearrangement joins TRBV4-3 to TRBJ2-1, with D maybe TRBD1 (6 bases). CDR3 size: 15 residues. Germline CDR1 LGHNA, CDR2 YSLEER. Trimming cost V 4 bases and J 0 bases, with 10 bases left between them. The CDR3 DNA is TGCGCCAGCAGCCGAACAGGGAGCTCCTACAATGAGCAGTTCTTC. This gives the protein CASSRTGSSYNEQFF.